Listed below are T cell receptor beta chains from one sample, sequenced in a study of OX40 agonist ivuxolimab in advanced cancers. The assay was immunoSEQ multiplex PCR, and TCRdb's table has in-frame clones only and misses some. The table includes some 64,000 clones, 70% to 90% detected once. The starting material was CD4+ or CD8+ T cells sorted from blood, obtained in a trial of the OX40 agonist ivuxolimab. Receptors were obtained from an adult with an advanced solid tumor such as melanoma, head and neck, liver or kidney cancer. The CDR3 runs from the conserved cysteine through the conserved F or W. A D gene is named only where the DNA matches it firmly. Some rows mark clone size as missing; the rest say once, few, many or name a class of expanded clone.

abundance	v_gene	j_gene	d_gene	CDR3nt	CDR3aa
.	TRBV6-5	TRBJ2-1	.	TGTGCCAGTACCCACCATTGGGACAATGAGCAGTTCTTC	CASTHHWDNEQFF
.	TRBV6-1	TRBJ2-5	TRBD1	TGTGCCAGCAGTACACAGGGGGCGAGGGTAGAGACCCAGTACTTC	CASSTQGARVETQYF
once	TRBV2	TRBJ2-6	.	TGTGCCAGCAGTGACAGGGACACTGGGGCCAACGTCCTGACTTTC	CASSDRDTGANVLTF
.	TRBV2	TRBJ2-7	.	TGTGCCAGCAGTGTTGGGAGCTCCTACGAGCAGTACTTC	CASSVGSSYEQYF
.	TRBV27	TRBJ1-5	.	TGTGCCAGCAGTCTTAGGACAGGCAATCAGCCCCAGCATTTT	CASSLRTGNQPQHF
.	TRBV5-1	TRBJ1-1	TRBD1	TGCGCCAGCAGCCCGACAGGGGCCTCGAACACTGAAGCTTTCTTT	CASSPTGASNTEAFF
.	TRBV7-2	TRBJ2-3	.	TGTGCCAGCAGCTTCGCCGGGACCGTCAGCACAGATACGCAGTATTTT	CASSFAGTVSTDTQYF
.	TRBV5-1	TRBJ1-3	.	TGCGCCAGCAGCTTGGCGGGGGACGGAAACACCATATATTTT	CASSLAGDGNTIYF
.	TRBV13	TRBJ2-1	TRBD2	TGTGCCAGCAGCTTGGCTAGCGGATACAATGAGCAGTTCTTC	CASSLASGYNEQFF
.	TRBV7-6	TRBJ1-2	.	TGTGCCAGCAGCCCGCGAGCCGCAGGGAAATATGGCTACACCTTC	CASSPRAAGKYGYTF
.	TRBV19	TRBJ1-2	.	TGTGCCAGTAGTATAGACAGTAACTATGGCTACACCTTC	CASSIDSNYGYTF
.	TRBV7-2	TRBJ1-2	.	TGTGCCAGCAGGTCCGGGACGGGGTATGGCTACACCTTC	CASRSGTGYGYTF
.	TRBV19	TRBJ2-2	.	TGTGCCAGTAGTATGCTCATAGGGACCGGGGAGCTGTTTTTT	CASSMLIGTGELFF
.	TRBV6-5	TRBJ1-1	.	TGTGCCAGCAGTGAACAGGGAGCTTTCTTT	CASSEQGAFF
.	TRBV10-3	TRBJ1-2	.	TGTGCCATCAGTCAGGACGGTCCTAACTATGGCTACACCTTC	CAISQDGPNYGYTF
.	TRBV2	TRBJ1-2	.	TGTGCCAGCAGTCCCAGTCGACAGGAGGGCTACACCTTC	CASSPSRQEGYTF
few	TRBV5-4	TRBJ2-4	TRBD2	TGTGCCAGCAGCTGGTATAGCGGGGGTGATGCGGCCAAAAACATTCAGTACTTC	CASSWYSGGDAAKNIQYF